The 17 T cell receptor beta chains reported below all come from one sample, sequenced in a study of OX40 agonist ivuxolimab in advanced cancers. Repertoires were generated with immunoSEQ multiplex PCR, while TCRdb's copy carries only in-frame clones and drops some. The table lists about 120,000 clones, 80% to 90% of them singletons. The material sequenced was CD4+ or CD8+ T cells sorted from blood, taken in a trial of the OX40 agonist ivuxolimab. The receptors were sampled from an adult with an advanced solid tumor such as melanoma, head and neck, liver or kidney cancer.

V and J are TRBV7-2 and TRBJ2-1; the match to TRBD1 covers 7 bases. Trimming cost V 2 bases and J 6 bases; bases outside gene matches: 4. Germline values: CDR1 SGHTA, CDR2 FQGNSA. This CDR3 region has 14 residues. CDR3: CASSLMGQPNEQFF. The CDR3 DNA is TGTGCCAGCAGCTTAATGGGACAGCCCAATGAGCAGTTCTTC.

The rearrangement joins TRBV19 to TRBJ2-6; D ambiguous. The length of the CDR3 is 16 residues. The germline V gene has CDR1 LNHDA and CDR2 SQIVND (reference sequence). V dropped 4 bases and J dropped 1 base, with 11 bases sitting between them. CDR3 amino acids: CASSRGRDSGANVLTF. The CDR3 bases are TGTGCCAGTAGTAGGGGTAGGGATTCTGGGGCCAACGTCCTGACTTTC.

This clone was observed a few times. The rearrangement joins TRBV6-5 to TRBJ2-7; no definite D call. Germline V gene sequence: CDR1 MNHEY, CDR2 SVGAGI. The CDR3 is made up of 12 amino acids. V was clipped by 6 bases and J by 2 bases, with 8 bases between them. The CDR3 spells CASSPGPYEQYF. The DNA for the CDR3 is TGTGCCAGCAGCCCCGGGCCCTACGAGCAGTACTTC.

V usage is TRBV9 and J usage is TRBJ1-2, with a possible D match to TRBD1 (6 bases). Looked up from germline, CDR1 is SGDLS and CDR2 is YYNGEE. The CDR3 extends over 13 amino acids. The ends were cut back, 5 bases at V and 4 bases at J, with 12 bases in the middle. The CDR3 DNA sequence: TGTGCCAGCAGTTCACAGGACAGCTATGGCTACACCTTC. It translates to CASSSQDSYGYTF. Supplemented by reference TRBV9 and TRBJ1-2, the full variable domain reads DSGVTQTPKHLITATGQRVTLRCSPRSGDLSVYWYQQSLDQGLQFLIQYYNGEERAKGNILERFSAQQFPDLHSELNLSSLELGDSALYFCASSSQDSYGYTFGSGTRLTVV.

The rearrangement links TRBV5-1 to TRBJ2-2; unclear D gene. The germline V and J ends were trimmed by 1 base and 2 bases, with 6 bases remaining between them. Per the germline V gene, CDR1 is SGHRS and CDR2 is YFSETQ. There are 14 residues in the CDR3. The CDR3 loop reads CASSLPENTGELFF. The CDR3, as DNA: TGCGCCAGCAGCTTGCCAGAAAACACCGGGGAGCTGTTTTTT.

This clone was observed a single time. The chain links TRBV6-5 to TRBJ1-2; no definite D call. Germline V lookup: CDR1 MNHEY, CDR2 SVGAGI. V dropped 2 bases and J dropped 4 bases, with 11 bases sitting between them. The CDR3 is 14 residues long. CDR3: CASSYDKAFYGYTF. CDR3 sequence (DNA): TGTGCCAGCAGTTACGACAAGGCCTTCTATGGCTACACCTTC.

The rearrangement joins TRBV6-6 to TRBJ2-5; 7 bases are a match to TRBD1. Germline V gene lookup returns CDR1 MNHNY and CDR2 SVGAGI (reference sequence). The junction had 8 bases not matched to a gene; V was cut back by 6 bases and J by 1 base. The CDR3 covers 15 residues. The CDR3 nucleotides are TGTGCCAGCAGCCTGCAGGGGGAGACCCAAGAGACCCAGTACTTC. Amino acid sequence: CASSLQGETQETQYF.

This CDR3 reads CSVPLGLAGANTDTQYF. CDR3 sequence (DNA): TGCAGCGTCCCCCTAGGGTTAGCGGGGGCGAACACAGATACGCAGTATTTT. The chain uses TRBV29-1 and TRBJ2-3; 9 bases are shared with TRBD2. Looked up from germline, CDR1 is SQVTM and CDR2 is ANQGSEA. The CDR3 is made up of 17 amino acids. With 6 bases clipped from V and 2 bases from J, the junction kept 15 bases outside the gene matches.

V usage is TRBV30 and J usage is TRBJ1-2; no clear D. Germline V lookup: CDR1 GTSNPN, CDR2 SVGIG (reference sequence). V lost 1 base and J lost 7, with 10 bases in between. The CDR3 extends over 12 amino acids. CDR3 sequence (DNA): TGTGCCTGGAGTGAGGGAACTGGTGGCTACACCTTC. The encoded protein is CAWSEGTGGYTF.

V is TRBV29-1 and J is TRBJ2-5, with D unresolved. The CDR3 covers 10 residues. V was trimmed by 6 bases and J by 3 bases, leaving 5 bases between them. Per the germline V gene, CDR1 is SQVTM and CDR2 is ANQGSEA. CDR3 amino acids: CSVGEETQYF. The CDR3 DNA reads as TGCAGCGTGGGTGAAGAGACCCAGTACTTC.

A single count supports this clone. The chain uses TRBV6-6 and TRBJ1-3; 9 positions agree with TRBD1. V gave up 2 bases and J gave up 3 bases; unmatched junction bases: 5. Germline V gene sequence: CDR1 MNHNY, CDR2 SVGAGI (reference sequence). This CDR3 region has 16 residues. This chain's CDR3 is CASSYPGQGYGNTIYF. CDR3 in DNA: TGTGCCAGCAGTTACCCGGGACAGGGATATGGAAACACCATATATTTT.

The chain couples TRBV28 to TRBJ2-5; 9 bases are shared with TRBD2. The CDR3 has 16 residues. Trimming removed 2 bases from V and 5 bases from J; junction bases left unmatched: 9. Germline V CDR1 and CDR2: MDHEN, SYDVKM. The CDR3 loop is CASSLIGGGALETQYF. CDR3 sequence (DNA): TGTGCCAGCAGTTTAATAGGCGGGGGGGCCTTGGAGACCCAGTACTTC.

The chain carries TRBV2 and TRBJ2-3, with 7 bases lining up with TRBD2. Germline CDR1 is SNHLY and CDR2 is FYNNEI. V shed 7 bases, J shed 3 bases, and the junction held 7 bases outside the gene matches. The CDR3 runs to 14 residues. The CDR3 coding sequence is TGTGCCAGCAATCCGCTAGCGGAAACAGATACGCAGTATTTT. It yields the protein CASNPLAETDTQYF.

V usage is TRBV28 and J usage is TRBJ2-1; possibly TRBD2 for D (6 bases). CDR3 size: 12 residues. The V gene's germline CDR1 is MDHEN and CDR2 SYDVKM. Trimming took 5 bases from V and 15 from J, leaving 17 bases between them. CDR3 amino acids: CASSRPPGLLFF. CDR3 DNA sequence: TGTGCCAGCAGTCGTCCGCCGGGACTCTTGTTCTTC.

This rearrangement joins TRBV18 to TRBJ1-5; possible D gene TRBD1, 5 bases. Germline CDR1 and CDR2: KGHSH and LQKENI. Deletions cut 3 bases from V and 2 bases from J, with 8 bases between. The CDR3 contains 14 residues. The CDR3 DNA reads as TGTGCCAGCTCACCGCCGGGGGGCAATCAGCCCCAGCATTTT. Its translation: CASSPPGGNQPQHF.

The V call is TRBV7-2, the J call TRBJ2-5; 7 nucleotides match TRBD1. Unmatched junction bases numbered 3, after V lost 4 bases and J lost 1 base. CDR3 length equals 14 residues. Looked up from germline, CDR1 is SGHTA and CDR2 is FQGNSA. CDR3 nucleotides: TGTGCCAGCAGCTCAGGACAGGTCCAAGAGACCCAGTACTTC. Its translation: CASSSGQVQETQYF.

CDR3 sequence reads: CASSRRGNTGELFF. DNA for the CDR3: TGTGCCAGCAGCCGGCGGGGGAACACCGGGGAGCTGTTTTTT. The V and J genes are TRBV6-5 and TRBJ2-2, with TRBD2 as a possible D gene (6 bases). Trimming took off 6 bases at V and 1 base at J, with 9 bases between the two ends. Looked up from germline, CDR1 is MNHEY and CDR2 is SVGAGI. The CDR3 runs to 14 residues.